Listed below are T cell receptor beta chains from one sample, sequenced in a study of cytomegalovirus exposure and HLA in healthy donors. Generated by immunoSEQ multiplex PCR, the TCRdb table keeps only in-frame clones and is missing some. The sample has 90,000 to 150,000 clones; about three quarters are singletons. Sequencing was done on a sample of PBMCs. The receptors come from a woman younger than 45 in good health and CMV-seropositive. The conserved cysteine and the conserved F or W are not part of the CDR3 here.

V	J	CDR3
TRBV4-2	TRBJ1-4	ASSQALQGTNEKLF
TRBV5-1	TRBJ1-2	ASSFESVYGYT
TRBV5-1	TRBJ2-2	ASSRGGGFINTGELF
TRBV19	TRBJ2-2	ASSIDRSSHGELF
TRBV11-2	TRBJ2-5	ASSFNRGPETQY
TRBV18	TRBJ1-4	ASSQRADNEKLF
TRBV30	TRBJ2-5	AWSVAGDYQETQY
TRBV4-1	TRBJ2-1	ASSRGQGNEQF
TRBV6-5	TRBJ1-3	ASSQGILGNTIY
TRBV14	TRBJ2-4	ASSPQGTKNIQY
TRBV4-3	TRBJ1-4	ASSQEGGGPNEKLF
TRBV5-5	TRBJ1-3	ASSLEPISGNTIY
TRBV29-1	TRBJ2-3	SVEWRGASTDTQY
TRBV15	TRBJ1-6	ATSRGGLNYNSPLH
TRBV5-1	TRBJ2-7	ASSLTGQGSNEQY
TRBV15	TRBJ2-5	ATSRDIGNGGAFETQY
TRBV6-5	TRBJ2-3	ASSSDGGPTDTQY
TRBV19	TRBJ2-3	ASSKGDTDTQY
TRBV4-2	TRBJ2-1	ASSRKSGGAANEQF
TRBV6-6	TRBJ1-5	ASNRRGIQPQH
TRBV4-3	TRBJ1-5	ASSQKRAYSNQPQH
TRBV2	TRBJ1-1	ASRKRGPGGLVNTEAF
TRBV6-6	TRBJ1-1	ASRLADTEAF
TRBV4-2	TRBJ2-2	ASSPGQGNTGELF
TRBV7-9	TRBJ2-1	ASSLGRRDRIYNEQF
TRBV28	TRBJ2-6	ASSPTGKGSGANVLT
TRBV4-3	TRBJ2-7	ASSQDWKRGHSEQY
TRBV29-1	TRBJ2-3	SVDSGDTQY
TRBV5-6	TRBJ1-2	ASSFPGQGAEGYT
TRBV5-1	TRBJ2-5	ASSLSGGQETQY
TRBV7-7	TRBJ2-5	ASSQAPGETQY
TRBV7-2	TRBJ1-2	ASSLDWAGNGYT
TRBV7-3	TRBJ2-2	ASSLSPRTGELF
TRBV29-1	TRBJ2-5	SVIGLAIGETQY
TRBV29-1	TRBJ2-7	SVGKSSYEQY
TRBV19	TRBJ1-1	ASRTAGGWGEAF
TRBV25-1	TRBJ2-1	ASSGGLAGYNEQF
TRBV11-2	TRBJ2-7	ASSLGGLQGALEQY
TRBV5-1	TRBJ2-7	ASSPTQGAVYEQY
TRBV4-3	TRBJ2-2	ASREGLTAGELF
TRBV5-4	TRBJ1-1	ASSYLTGHTEAF
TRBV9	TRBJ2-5	ASSERGALEETQY
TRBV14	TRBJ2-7	ASSQNRGLYEQY
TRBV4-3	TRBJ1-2	ASSQTQGGDYGYT
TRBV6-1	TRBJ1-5	ARQGGDQPQH
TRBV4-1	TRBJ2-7	ASSQGPGQGLYEQY
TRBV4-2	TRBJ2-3	ASSQAAGGRRDTQY
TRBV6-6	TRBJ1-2	ASSRQGGYT
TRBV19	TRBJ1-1	ASSPRSTEAF
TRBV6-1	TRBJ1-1	ASLVSGDTEAF
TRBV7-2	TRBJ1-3	ASSLDGTTYSGNTIY
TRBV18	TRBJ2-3	ASSRQVDTQY
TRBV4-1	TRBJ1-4	ASSHVIQGRTNEKLF
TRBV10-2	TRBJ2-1	ASRPPRSSYNEQF
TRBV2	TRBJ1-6	ASSEALGGAHSPLH